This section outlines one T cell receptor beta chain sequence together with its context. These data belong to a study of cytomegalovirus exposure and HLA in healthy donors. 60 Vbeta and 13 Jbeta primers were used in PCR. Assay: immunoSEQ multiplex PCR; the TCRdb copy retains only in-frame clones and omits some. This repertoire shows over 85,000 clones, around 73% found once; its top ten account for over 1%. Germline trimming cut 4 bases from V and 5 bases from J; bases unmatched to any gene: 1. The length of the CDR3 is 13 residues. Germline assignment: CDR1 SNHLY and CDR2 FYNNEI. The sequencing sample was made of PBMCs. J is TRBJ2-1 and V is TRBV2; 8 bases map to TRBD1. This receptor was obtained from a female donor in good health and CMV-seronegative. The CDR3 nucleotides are TGTGCCAGCAGTGGGGACAGGCACAATGAGCAGTTCTTC. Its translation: CASSGDRHNEQFF.